These 26 T cell receptor beta chains originate from one sample sequenced in a study of T cells in localized non-small cell lung cancer. Measured with immunoSEQ multiplex PCR; TCRdb has only the in-frame clones, and not every one. The repertoire holds around 64,000 clones, with about nine tenths as singletons. This material consisted of peripheral blood, taken before any cancer treatment. All receptors derive from a man aged 40-75 years with stage I lung adenocarcinoma.

The J gene is TRBJ2-7, the V gene TRBV30; TRBD1 or TRBD2 may be the D gene (5 bases each). The CDR3 runs to 16 residues. Per the germline V gene, CDR1 is GTSNPN and CDR2 is SVGIG (reference sequence). The V end was cut by 0 bases, the J end by 6 bases, with 21 bases between. CDR3 amino acids: CAWSVVVPGWTLEQYF. The CDR3 coding sequence is TGTGCCTGGAGTGTAGTTGTCCCAGGGTGGACTCTCGAGCAGTACTTC.

The V gene is TRBV19, the J gene TRBJ2-7, with TRBD1 matching over 7 bases. Germline CDR1 LNHDA, CDR2 SQIVND (reference sequence). V lost 2 bases and J lost 2; bases outside the gene matches: 9. This CDR3 has 16 amino acids. CDR3 nucleotide sequence: TGTGCCAGTAGTATACCCCCCCCAGGGGGTCCCTACGAGCAGTACTTC. Its translation: CASSIPPPGGPYEQYF.

The chain has TRBV6-6 and TRBJ1-5; a possible D gene is TRBD1 (5 bases). Germline CDR1 reads MNHNY; CDR2 reads SVGAGI (reference sequence). Trimming shortened V by 4 bases and J by 0 bases, and 13 bases separated the two germline ends. The CDR3 sequence is 16 residues long. CDR3 nucleotides: TGTGCCAGCAGTTCCCGCCAGGGCCTTAGCAATCAGCCCCAGCATTTT. Protein sequence: CASSSRQGLSNQPQHF.

The rearrangement links TRBV7-2 to TRBJ2-7; TRBD2 agrees at 10 bases. With V trimmed by 5 bases and J by 4 bases, 8 bases remained unmatched. Germline V lookup: CDR1 SGHTA, CDR2 FQGNSA. The CDR3 totals 15 residues. CDR3 coding DNA: TGTGCCAGCAGCCAGGGACTAGCGAAACCGTACGAGCAGTACTTC. It codes for CASSQGLAKPYEQYF.

The rearrangement joins TRBV29-1 to TRBJ1-1, with TRBD1 matching 9 bases. J was trimmed by 6 bases and V by 6 bases; bases with no gene match: 8. Germline lookup yields CDR1 SQVTM and CDR2 ANQGSEA. The CDR3 loop spans 13 amino acids. CDR3 in DNA: TGCAGCGTAGTGAACAGGGGGCGCGCTGAAGCTTTCTTT. The encoded protein is CSVVNRGRAEAFF.

This clone was observed a single time. V is TRBV6-1 and J is TRBJ1-1, with D maybe TRBD1 (5 bases). The CDR3 runs to 14 residues. Deletions cut 4 bases from V and 5 bases from J, with 14 bases between. The germline CDR1 and CDR2 sequences are MNHNS and SASEGT. The CDR3 sequence: CASSGLGEGTEAFF. The CDR3 nucleotides are TGTGCCAGCAGTGGGCTCGGAGAGGGGACTGAAGCTTTCTTT.

The chain is built from TRBV5-4 and TRBJ1-4; a possible D gene is TRBD1 (6 bases). Germline values: CDR1 SGHNT, CDR2 YYREEE (reference sequence). V was shortened by 0 bases and J by 5 bases, with 11 bases between the two germline ends. This CDR3 is 15 amino acids long. In DNA, the CDR3 is TGTGCCAGCAGCTTGGAACAGGGACGAAATGAAAAACTGTTTTTT. Its protein product is CASSLEQGRNEKLFF.

The V gene is TRBV11-2, the J gene TRBJ1-4; no clear D gene. This CDR3 is built from 13 residues. Germline V gene lookup returns CDR1 SGHAT and CDR2 FQNNGV. V lost 8 bases to trimming and J lost 10 bases, with 17 bases between them. The CDR3 sequence is CASGRERGRKLFF. The DNA of the CDR3 is TGTGCCAGCGGCCGGGAAAGAGGGCGAAAACTGTTTTTT.

The chain employs TRBV6-1 and TRBJ2-7; D tentatively fits TRBD1 or TRBD2 (5 bases each). Trimming left V 7 bases short and J 2 bases short, with 15 bases between. This CDR3 has 14 amino acids. The germline CDR1 and CDR2 sequences are MNHNS and SASEGT. The CDR3 DNA reads TGTGCCAGCAAGGTCAGGGACGGTCCCTACGAGCAGTACTTC. Its translation: CASKVRDGPYEQYF.

CDR3 DNA sequence: TGTGCCAGCAGCTTAGATGGGTGGGCGAAGTATTTT. Translation: CASSLDGWAKYF. The chain joins TRBV11-3 to TRBJ2-3; no clear D gene. V gave up 0 bases and J gave up 13 bases, with 11 bases separating them. CDR3 length equals 12 residues. Germline CDR1 and CDR2: SGHNT and YENEEA.

The chain uses TRBV9 and TRBJ2-7; D is unresolved. The CDR3 spans 14 residues. The germline CDR1 and CDR2 sequences are SGDLS and YYNGEE. The ends were cut back, 2 bases at V and 0 bases at J, with 9 bases in the middle. The CDR3 coding sequence is TGTGCCAGCAGCGTTTCCGCCAGCTCCTACGAGCAGTACTTC. Encoded protein: CASSVSASSYEQYF.

CDR3 DNA sequence: TGTGCCAGCAGCCCCCGCCGGGACACCGGGGAGCTGTTTTTT. It is translated as CASSPRRDTGELFF. V gene TRBV6-5 combines with J gene TRBJ2-2; D remains unclear. This CDR3 is built from 14 residues. Germline V gene lookup returns CDR1 MNHEY and CDR2 SVGAGI. V dropped 6 bases and J dropped 3 bases, with 11 bases sitting between them.

V usage is TRBV29-1 and J usage is TRBJ2-3, with 13 bases fitting TRBD2. The V segment lost 7 bases and the J segment 0 bases; nucleotides outside the gene matches: 10. Germline V gene sequence: CDR1 SQVTM, CDR2 ANQGSEA. CDR3 length: 17 amino acids. The CDR3 here is CSALRLAGGLSTDTQYF. The CDR3 DNA reads as TGCAGCGCCCTGCGACTAGCGGGAGGACTAAGCACAGATACGCAGTATTTT.

The chain carries TRBV6-1 and TRBJ2-7; no reliable D call. Germline lookup yields CDR1 MNHNS and CDR2 SASEGT. This CDR3 comprises 13 residues. Trimming took off 2 bases at V and 4 bases at J, with 9 bases between the two ends. The CDR3 spells CASSEMASYEQYF. In nucleotides, the CDR3 is TGTGCCAGCAGTGAAATGGCCAGTTACGAGCAGTACTTC.

The V and J genes are TRBV30 and TRBJ2-7; 11 bases map to TRBD2. The length of the CDR3 is 17 residues. After removal of 3 bases from V and 0 bases from J, the junction contained 10 bases not matched to a gene. Per the germline V gene, CDR1 is GTSNPN and CDR2 is SVGIG (reference sequence). The DNA for the CDR3 is TGTGCCTGGAGGCCTACTAGCGGGAGAGGAGGCTCCTACGAGCAGTACTTC. Translated: CAWRPTSGRGGSYEQYF.

The chain combines TRBV19 with TRBJ1-2; D might be TRBD1 (5 bases). CDR1 is LNHDA, CDR2 SQIVND, per germline (reference sequence). V shed 5 bases and J shed 4 bases, with 17 bases lying between them. CDR3 length: 15 amino acids. The CDR3 here is CASSSGTPRVYGYTF. The CDR3, as DNA: TGTGCCAGTAGTTCCGGGACCCCTCGGGTCTATGGCTACACCTTC.

The chain links TRBV7-9 to TRBJ2-1, with TRBD2 as a possible D gene (6 bases). V lost 2 bases and J 1 base, leaving 18 bases between the germline ends. The CDR3 runs 18 residues. Germline loops: CDR1 SEHNR, CDR2 FQNEAQ (reference sequence). CDR3 coding DNA: TGTGCCAGCAGCTTAATCGGGAGTATGTTAACATCCTACAATGAGCAGTTCTTC. Translating gives CASSLIGSMLTSYNEQFF.

The chain couples TRBV18 to TRBJ1-5, with D possibly being TRBD1 (6 bases). V lost 0 bases and J 1 base, leaving 7 bases between the germline ends. Per germline, CDR1 KGHSH and CDR2 LQKENI. There are 15 residues in the CDR3. CDR3 protein: CASSPPGGSNQPQHF. CDR3 coding DNA: TGTGCCAGCTCACCACCAGGGGGGAGCAATCAGCCCCAGCATTTT. Using reference TRBV18 and TRBJ1-5 for the parts outside the CDR3, the full variable domain is NAGVMQNPRHLVRRRGQEARLRCSPMKGHSHVYWYRQLPEEGLKFMVYLQKENIIDESGMPKERFSAEFPKEGPSILRIQQVVRGDSAAYFCASSPPGGSNQPQHFGDGTRLSIL.

Worth noting for this clone: The junction shows a germline mismatch at one end, possibly a read error. The rearrangement joins TRBV7-7 to TRBJ2-5, with 8 bases lining up with TRBD1. The germline V gene has CDR1 SSHAT and CDR2 FNYEAQ (reference sequence). The CDR3 loop spans 13 amino acids. The CDR3 sequence is CASSPGQGGTQYF. The CDR3 nucleotides are TGTGCTAGCAGCCCCGGACAGGGCGGGACCCAGTACTTC. Together with reference TRBV7-7 and TRBJ2-5, the CDR3 gives the full variable domain: GAGVSQSPRYKVTKRGQDVTLRCDPISSHATLYWYQQALGQGPEFLTYFNYEAQPDKSGLPSDRFSAERPEGSISTLTIQRTEQRDSAMYRCASSPGQGGTQYFGPGTRLLVL.

The CDR3 loop reads CASSPGLAGGNEQFF. The CDR3 region has the DNA TGTGCCAGCAGCCCAGGACTAGCGGGAGGTAATGAGCAGTTCTTC. This chain connects TRBV5-8 to TRBJ2-1; 14 bases are shared with TRBD2. CDR3 length: 15 residues. V trimming: 4 bases; J trimming: 7 bases; junction bases outside the gene matches: 4. Germline CDR1 SGHTS, CDR2 YDEGEE.

The rearrangement joins TRBV18 to TRBJ2-7; tentatively, D is TRBD1 (6 bases). V was trimmed by 3 bases and J by 3 bases, leaving 9 bases between them. There are 13 residues in the CDR3. Germline CDR1 KGHSH, CDR2 LQKENI. The CDR3 nucleotides are TGTGCCAGCTCACCCCAGGGGAACTACGAGCAGTACTTC. Amino acids: CASSPQGNYEQYF.

This clone has only one observation. The V call is TRBV11-2, the J call TRBJ2-4; the D is unclear. This CDR3 spans 13 amino acids. V lost 4 bases to trimming and J lost 6 bases, with 10 bases between them. Germline CDR1 and CDR2: SGHAT and FQNNGV. The CDR3 DNA follows: TGTGCCAGCAGCTCCAGTATTCTAAACATTCAGTACTTC. As protein: CASSSSILNIQYF.

The chain carries TRBV10-2 and TRBJ2-1; D is undetermined. The germline V and J ends were trimmed by 3 bases and 7 bases, with 1 base remaining between them. Germline values: CDR1 WSHSY, CDR2 SAAADI. CDR3 length: 10 amino acids. The CDR3 DNA sequence: TGCGCCAGCAGTGATAATGAGCAGTTCTTC. Amino acids: CASSDNEQFF.

This chain connects TRBV4-1 to TRBJ2-7; D is undetermined. V lost 1 base and J 0 bases, leaving 10 bases between the germline ends. Germline V lookup: CDR1 MGHRA, CDR2 YSYEKL. This CDR3 has 15 amino acids. DNA of the CDR3: TGCGCCAGCAGCCAAGCTCGAGGCGACTCCTACGAGCAGTACTTC. Translation: CASSQARGDSYEQYF.

The CDR3 bases are TGCGCCAGCAGCCTATCCCTAGGGGCGTCAGATACGCAGTATTTT. Protein product: CASSLSLGASDTQYF. V is TRBV5-1 and J is TRBJ2-3; weak D call: TRBD1 (5 bases). The CDR3 runs 15 residues. V lost 4 bases and J 4 bases, leaving 16 bases between the germline ends. Germline assignment: CDR1 SGHRS and CDR2 YFSETQ.

The chain employs TRBV10-3 and TRBJ2-7, with 8 bases fitting TRBD1. The CDR3 totals 14 residues. CDR1 is ENHRY and CDR2 is SYGVKD in the germline V gene. J gave up 2 bases and V 11 bases, and 11 bases lay outside the gene matches. CDR3 DNA sequence: TGTGCCCTCGGCGGAGACAGGGGTACCTACGAGCAGTACTTC. It is translated as CALGGDRGTYEQYF.